The source of this T cell receptor beta chain is a study of CD8+ T cells in alopecia areata. Study in general: Oral tofacitinib (5 to 10 mg twice daily) was administered to treated patients. Study results and caveats: Across lesional scalp, and particularly alopecia totalis/universalis, clonality surpassed that of normal scalp.

The investigators collected lesional scalp punch biopsies and peripheral blood from alopecia areata patients. Separation by sorting yielded CD4+ and CD8+ T cells from PBMCs. Trimming took 3 bases from V and 5 from J, leaving 10 bases between them. CDR1 is SQVTM, CDR2 ANQGSEA, per germline. The CDR3 is 12 residues long. cDNA serving as the sequencing template came from extracted, reverse transcribed RNA. Clones were read by immunoSEQ multiplex PCR, and TCRdb kept only the in-frame ones, dropping some. This table has some 240,000 clones, about 60% appearing once. Regarding this clone: No antigen is known for it.

The sequencing here drew on CD4+ T cells sorted from blood, taken at week 0. This clonotype was obtained from a human donor with alopecia areata. The V call is TRBV29-1, the J call TRBJ1-1; D is uncertain. The DNA of the CDR3 is TGCAGCGTTGAGAGGGAATGGACTGAAGCTTTCTTT. Protein sequence: CSVEREWTEAFF.